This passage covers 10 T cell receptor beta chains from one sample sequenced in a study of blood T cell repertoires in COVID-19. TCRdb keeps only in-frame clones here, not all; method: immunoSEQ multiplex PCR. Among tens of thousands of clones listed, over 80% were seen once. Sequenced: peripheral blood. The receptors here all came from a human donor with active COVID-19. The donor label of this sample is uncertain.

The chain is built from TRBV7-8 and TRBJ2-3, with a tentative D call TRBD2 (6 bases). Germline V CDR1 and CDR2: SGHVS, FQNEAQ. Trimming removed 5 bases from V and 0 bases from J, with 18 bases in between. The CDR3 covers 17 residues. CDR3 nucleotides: TGTGCCAGCAGCCCAAATAGCGGAGATACTAGCACAGATACGCAGTATTTT. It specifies CASSPNSGDTSTDTQYF.

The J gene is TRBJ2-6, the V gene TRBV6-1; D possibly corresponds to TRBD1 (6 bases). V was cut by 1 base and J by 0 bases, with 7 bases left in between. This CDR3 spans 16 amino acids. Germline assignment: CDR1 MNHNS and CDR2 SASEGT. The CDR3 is CASSEEDSSGANVLTF. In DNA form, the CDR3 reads TGTGCCAGCAGTGAAGAGGACAGCTCTGGGGCCAACGTCCTGACTTTC.

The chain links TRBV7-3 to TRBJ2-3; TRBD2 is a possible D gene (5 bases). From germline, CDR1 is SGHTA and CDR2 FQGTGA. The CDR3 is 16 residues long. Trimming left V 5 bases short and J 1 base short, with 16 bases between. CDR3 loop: CASSPDGLLGTDTQYF. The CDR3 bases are TGTGCCAGCAGCCCCGATGGACTCCTTGGCACAGATACGCAGTATTTT.

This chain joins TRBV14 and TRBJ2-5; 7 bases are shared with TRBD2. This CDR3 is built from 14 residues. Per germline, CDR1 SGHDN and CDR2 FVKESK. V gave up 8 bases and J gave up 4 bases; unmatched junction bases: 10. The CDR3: CASLGGSLGETQYF. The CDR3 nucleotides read TGTGCCAGCTTGGGGGGGAGTTTAGGAGAGACCCAGTACTTC.

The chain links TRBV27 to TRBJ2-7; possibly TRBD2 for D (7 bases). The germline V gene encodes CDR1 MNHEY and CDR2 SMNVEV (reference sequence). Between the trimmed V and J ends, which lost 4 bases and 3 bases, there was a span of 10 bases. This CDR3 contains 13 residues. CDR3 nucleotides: TGTGCCAGCAGTTGGGGGGGCCTCTACGAGCAGTACTTC. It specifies CASSWGGLYEQYF.

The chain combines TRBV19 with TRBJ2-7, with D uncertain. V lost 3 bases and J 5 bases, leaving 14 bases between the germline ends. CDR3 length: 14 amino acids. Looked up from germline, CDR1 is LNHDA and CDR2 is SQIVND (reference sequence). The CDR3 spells CASSIPAIPHEQYF. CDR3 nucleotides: TGTGCCAGTAGTATCCCCGCGATCCCCCACGAGCAGTACTTC.

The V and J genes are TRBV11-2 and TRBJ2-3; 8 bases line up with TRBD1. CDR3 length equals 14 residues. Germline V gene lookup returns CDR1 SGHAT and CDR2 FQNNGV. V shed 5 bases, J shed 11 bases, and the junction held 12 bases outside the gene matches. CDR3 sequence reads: CASSASTGAGGQYF. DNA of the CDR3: TGTGCCAGCAGCGCGTCGACAGGGGCGGGCGGGCAGTATTTT.

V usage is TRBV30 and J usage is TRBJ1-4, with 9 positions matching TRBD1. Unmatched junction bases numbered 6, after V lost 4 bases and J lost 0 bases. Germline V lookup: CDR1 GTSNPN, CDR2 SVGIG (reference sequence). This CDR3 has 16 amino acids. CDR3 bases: TGTGCCTGGATGCCGGGACAGGGAGCAACTAATGAAAAACTGTTTTTT. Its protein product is CAWMPGQGATNEKLFF. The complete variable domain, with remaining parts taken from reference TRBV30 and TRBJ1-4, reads SQTIHQWPATLVQPVGSPLSLECTVEGTSNPNLYWYRQAAGRGLQLLFYSVGIGQISSEVPQNLSASRPQDRQFILSSKKLLLSDSGFYLCAWMPGQGATNEKLFFGSGTQLSVL.

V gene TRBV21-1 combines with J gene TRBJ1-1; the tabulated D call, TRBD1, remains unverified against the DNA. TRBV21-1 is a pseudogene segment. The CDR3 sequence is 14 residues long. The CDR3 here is CACPPRDRDTEAFF. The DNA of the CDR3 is TGTGCCTGTCCCCCCCGGGACAGGGACACTGAAGCTTTCTTT.

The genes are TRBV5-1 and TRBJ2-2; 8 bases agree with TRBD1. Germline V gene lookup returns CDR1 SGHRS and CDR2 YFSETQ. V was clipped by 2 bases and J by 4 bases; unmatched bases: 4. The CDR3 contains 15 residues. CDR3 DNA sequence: TGCGCCAGCAGCTTACAGGGACAGGTCACCGGGGAGCTGTTTTTT. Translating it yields CASSLQGQVTGELFF. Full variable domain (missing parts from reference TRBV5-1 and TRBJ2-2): KAGVTQTPRYLIKTRGQQVTLSCSPISGHRSVSWYQQTPGQGLQFLFEYFSETQRNKGNFPGRFSGRQFSNSRSEMNVSTLELGDSALYLCASSLQGQVTGELFFGEGSRLTVL.